These 17 T cell receptor beta chains were all obtained from the same sample, sequenced in a study of cytomegalovirus exposure and HLA in healthy donors listed by TCRdb under 2017. Receptor libraries were prepared by the immunoSEQ multiplex PCR assay. For the multiplex PCR, a mixture combining 60 forward primers for TCR Vbeta segments and 13 reverse primers for TCR Jbeta segments was used. The clones in this table, taken by TCRdb from immuneACCESS, are in-frame only. Not every clone is retained; where verified, under half of the shortfall comes from an unresolved V gene, and the cause of the rest is unknown. This sample comprises 150,000 to 200,000 clones, about 72% of them detected only once. In total, the top ten clones hold roughly 2% of the sample. The sequenced sample was PBMCs. Every receptor here comes from a man aged 50-60 years in good health and CMV-seropositive.

The V call is TRBV6-6, the J call TRBJ1-1, with 9 bases fitting TRBD1. The CDR3 length is 16 residues. Germline assignment: CDR1 MNHNY and CDR2 SVGAGI (reference sequence). V was pared by 6 bases and J by 1 base, with 9 bases of the junction left unmatched. The CDR3, as DNA: TGTGCCAGCAGCCGCCGGCCGGGACAGGGGAACACTGAAGCTTTCTTT. Translating gives CASSRRPGQGNTEAFF.

The table lists this clone with a few counts. The chain joins TRBV15 to TRBJ1-2, with 8 bases aligning to TRBD1. Looked up from germline, CDR1 is LNHNV and CDR2 is YYDKDF (reference sequence). The CDR3 length is 14 residues. V lost 2 bases to trimming and J lost 4 bases; unmatched junction nucleotides: 3. The CDR3 protein is CATSRRDRSYGYTF. For the CDR3, the DNA is TGTGCCACCAGCAGAAGGGACAGGAGCTATGGCTACACCTTC.

The sample holds one count of this clone. This chain joins TRBV9 and TRBJ1-4, with D possibly TRBD1 on 6 matching bases. In germline, CDR1 is SGDLS, CDR2 YYNGEE. V lost 2 bases to trimming and J lost 8 bases, with 16 bases between them. CDR3 size: 15 residues. CDR3 nucleotides: TGTGCCAGCAGCGTCGACCCGGGACATAGGGAAAAACTGTTTTTT. Protein product: CASSVDPGHREKLFF.

For this clone: At one end, the junction sequence differs from germline, possibly due to a read error. This sequence joins TRBV7-7 and TRBJ2-5, with D possibly being TRBD2 (7 bases). This CDR3 spans 16 amino acids. Germline loops: CDR1 SSHAT, CDR2 FNYEAQ (reference sequence). The CDR3 nucleotides read TGTGCTAGCAGCTTAGCTCTCCGGGGGGCCTCAGAGACCCAGTACTTC. This codes for CASSLALRGASETQYF.

This clone has just a few counts. V gene TRBV5-4 combines with J gene TRBJ1-1; D is possibly TRBD1 (5 bases). This CDR3 spans 14 amino acids. Germline lookup yields CDR1 SGHNT and CDR2 YYREEE (reference sequence). Between the trimmed V and J ends, which lost 4 bases and 7 bases, there was a span of 17 bases. CDR3 nucleotide sequence: TGTGCCAGCAGCCCCAACAAGGGGAAGGGTGAAGCTTTCTTT. Translating gives CASSPNKGKGEAFF.

The V gene is TRBV5-1, the J gene TRBJ2-6; unclear D gene. Per germline, CDR1 SGHRS and CDR2 YFSETQ. V was cut by 2 bases and J by 0 bases, with 9 bases left in between. The CDR3 is made up of 16 amino acids. The CDR3 loop is CASSFGQVSGANVLTF. CDR3 nucleotides: TGCGCCAGCAGCTTTGGCCAAGTCTCTGGGGCCAACGTCCTGACTTTC.

This rearrangement joins TRBV20-1 to TRBJ2-7, with D perhaps TRBD2 (6 bases). CDR3 length equals 11 residues. Looked up from germline, CDR1 is DFQATT and CDR2 is SNEGSKA (reference sequence). V lost 6 bases, J lost 3 bases, and 9 bases lay in between. The CDR3 sequence is CSAVTSYEQYF. CDR3 sequence (DNA): TGCAGTGCGGTGACTAGCTACGAGCAGTACTTC.

The chain carries TRBV4-1 and TRBJ2-2, with 8 bases that match TRBD2. CDR1 is MGHRA, CDR2 YSYEKL, per germline. The CDR3 totals 16 residues. With V trimmed by 1 base and J by 7 bases, 8 bases remained unmatched. CDR3 nucleotides: TGCGCCAGCAGCCAAGCCGCGGGGGGCCCCAACGGGGAGCTGTTTTTT. Its translation: CASSQAAGGPNGELFF.

The chain carries TRBV11-3 and TRBJ2-5; tentatively, D is TRBD2 (5 bases). Germline V gene sequence: CDR1 SGHNT, CDR2 YENEEA. The V and J ends lost 5 bases and 4 bases respectively, with 17 bases between them. The length of the CDR3 is 15 residues. CDR3 protein: CASSPGLLGGETQYF. CDR3 sequence (DNA): TGTGCCAGCAGCCCCGGACTTTTAGGAGGAGAGACCCAGTACTTC.

The rearrangement joins TRBV5-4 to TRBJ1-1; 7 nucleotides line up with TRBD1. The V segment lost 4 bases and the J segment 8 bases; nucleotides outside the gene matches: 11. The germline V gene encodes CDR1 SGHNT and CDR2 YYREEE (reference sequence). This CDR3 has 14 residues. This CDR3 is CASSLEGAQVEAFF. The CDR3 DNA reads TGTGCCAGCAGCCTAGAGGGGGCGCAGGTGGAAGCTTTCTTT.

This chain links TRBV13 with TRBJ2-5; D might be TRBD1 (6 bases). CDR1 is PRHDT and CDR2 is FYEKMQ in the germline V gene (reference sequence). CDR3 length equals 17 residues. Trimming stripped 0 bases from V and 1 base from J, with 15 bases between. The CDR3 loop reads CASSLGLRRGGQETQYF. CDR3 sequence (DNA): TGTGCCAGCAGCTTAGGCCTTAGGAGAGGGGGCCAAGAGACCCAGTACTTC. Using reference TRBV13 and TRBJ2-5 for the parts outside the CDR3, the full variable domain is AAGVIQSPRHLIKEKRETATLKCYPIPRHDTVYWYQQGPGQDPQFLISFYEKMQSDKGSIPDRFSAQQFSDYHSELNMSSLELGDSALYFCASSLGLRRGGQETQYFGPGTRLLVL.

The chain recombines TRBV5-6 with TRBJ2-1, with D uncertain. Trimming removed 0 bases from V and 4 bases from J, with 11 bases in between. The CDR3 extends over 15 amino acids. CDR1 and CDR2 from the germline V gene are SGHDT and YYEEEE. The CDR3 sequence is CASSLGQKSYNEQFF. The DNA for the CDR3 is TGTGCCAGCAGCTTGGGTCAGAAGTCTTACAATGAGCAGTTCTTC. Full variable domain (remainder filled in from reference TRBV5-6 and TRBJ2-1): DAGVTQSPTHLIKTRGQQVTLRCSPKSGHDTVSWYQQALGQGPQFIFQYYEEEERQRGNFPDRFSGHQFPNYSSELNVNALLLGDSALYLCASSLGQKSYNEQFFGPGTRLTVL.

This sequence joins TRBV7-2 and TRBJ1-2; perhaps TRBD1 as D (6 bases). The CDR3 consists of 17 residues. V shed 4 bases and J shed 3 bases, with 21 bases lying between them. The germline CDR1 and CDR2 sequences are SGHTA and FQGNSA. CDR3 in DNA: TGTGCCAGCAGCTCAGGGAAAAGGACAGTCTCATACTATGGCTACACCTTC. As protein: CASSSGKRTVSYYGYTF.

The V call is TRBV27, the J call TRBJ1-5; a possible D gene is TRBD1 (6 bases). CDR3 length: 14 residues. The germline gives CDR1 MNHEY, CDR2 SMNVEV (reference sequence). The germline V and J ends were trimmed by 6 bases and 3 bases, with 12 bases remaining between them. The CDR3 bases are TGTGCCAGCAGCTCTACAGGGCACAATCAGCCCCAGCATTTT. As protein: CASSSTGHNQPQHF.

This clone was seen only once. The same CDR3 also results from other DNA sequences found in this sample. The genes are TRBV5-1 and TRBJ2-5, with TRBD1 matching over 9 bases. Germline trimming cut 4 bases from V and 4 bases from J; bases unmatched to any gene: 5. The germline CDR1 and CDR2 sequences are SGHRS and YFSETQ. The CDR3 totals 14 residues. The CDR3 loop is CASSPGQGGETQYF. The CDR3 DNA reads as TGCGCCAGCAGCCCGGGACAGGGTGGAGAGACCCAGTACTTC.

The chain is built from TRBV9 and TRBJ1-1, with unresolved D. Trimming stripped 0 bases from V and 2 bases from J, with 8 bases between. The germline CDR1 and CDR2 sequences are SGDLS and YYNGEE. The CDR3 contains 14 residues. In DNA, the CDR3 is TGTGCCAGCAGCGTAGGGCAGATAAACACTGAAGCTTTCTTT. Translation gives CASSVGQINTEAFF. The variable domain in full, with the rest retrieved from reference TRBV9 and TRBJ1-1, is DSGVTQTPKHLITATGQRVTLRCSPRSGDLSVYWYQQSLDQGLQFLIQYYNGEERAKGNILERFSAQQFPDLHSELNLSSLELGDSALYFCASSVGQINTEAFFGQGTRLTVV.

The table lists this clone with a count of one. The chain is built from TRBV28 and TRBJ2-7; 7 positions match TRBD1. This CDR3 has 17 residues. Looked up from germline, CDR1 is MDHEN and CDR2 is SYDVKM. After removal of 2 bases from V and 1 base from J, the junction contained 11 bases not matched to a gene. The CDR3 sequence: CASSLKLGTGQSYEQYF. The CDR3 coding sequence is TGTGCCAGCAGTTTAAAATTGGGAACGGGACAGTCCTACGAGCAGTACTTC.